The 6 T cell receptor beta chains given below trace back to one sample, sequenced in a study of control samples from healthy donors and cancer patients. Profiling relied on immunoSEQ multiplex PCR, and the TCRdb table lists in-frame clones only, not all of them. The sample has approximately 140,000 clones, 90% to 95% seen once. Sequenced material: blood. The receptors stem from a man in his forties in good health.

This clone was counted once. This chain uses TRBV9 with TRBJ2-2; 8 nucleotides match TRBD2. CDR3 size: 15 residues. V lost 0 bases and J lost 6; bases outside the gene matches: 4. The germline V gene has CDR1 SGDLS and CDR2 YYNGEE. CDR3: CASSVDGGRPGELFF. The CDR3 region has the DNA TGTGCCAGCAGCGTAGACGGCGGGAGGCCCGGGGAGCTGTTTTTT.

CDR3 coding DNA: TGCGCCAGCAGCTTGGGATACCAGACAGATAACTATGGCTACACCTTC. Protein sequence: CASSLGYQTDNYGYTF. V is TRBV5-1 and J is TRBJ1-2, with D possibly being TRBD1 (5 bases). Germline CDR1 reads SGHRS; CDR2 reads YFSETQ. This CDR3 has 16 amino acids. The V end lost 0 bases, the J end lost 1 base, and 13 bases lay between the germline ends.

A single count supports this clone. This chain joins TRBV27 and TRBJ1-1; no clear D gene. The CDR3 runs to 13 residues. Deletions cut 3 bases from V and 5 bases from J, with 10 bases between. Germline assignment: CDR1 MNHEY and CDR2 SMNVEV (reference sequence). For the CDR3, the DNA is TGTGCCAGCAGTTTCGCGCCCTGGACTGAAGCTTTCTTT. The encoded protein is CASSFAPWTEAFF.

This rearrangement joins TRBV24-1 to TRBJ2-1; TRBD2 is a possible D gene (5 bases). Deletions cut 9 bases from V and 8 bases from J, with 10 bases between. CDR1 and CDR2 from the germline V gene are KGHDR and SFDVKD. The CDR3 runs 11 residues. In DNA form, the CDR3 reads TGTGCCACCGAACTAGGTGATGAGCAGTTCTTC. It is translated as CATELGDEQFF.

This chain uses TRBV30 with TRBJ2-7; 11 bases are shared with TRBD1. The V gene's germline CDR1 is GTSNPN and CDR2 SVGIG (reference sequence). The J segment lost 4 bases and the V segment lost 4 bases, leaving 6 bases of the junction unmatched. The CDR3 length is 14 residues. CDR3: CAWIPGQGVYEQYF. The DNA for the CDR3 is TGTGCCTGGATCCCGGGACAGGGGGTATACGAGCAGTACTTC.

V and J are TRBV7-9 and TRBJ1-4; a possible D gene is TRBD1 (5 bases). The CDR3 has 16 residues. V was trimmed by 5 bases and J by 3 bases, leaving 16 bases between them. The V gene's germline CDR1 is SEHNR and CDR2 FQNEAQ (reference sequence). CDR3 protein: CASSAVGTASNEKLFF. In nucleotides, the CDR3 is TGTGCCAGCAGCGCGGTAGGGACGGCTTCTAATGAAAAACTGTTTTTT. Looking up the rest from reference TRBV7-9 and TRBJ1-4 gives the full variable domain: DTGVSQNPRHKITKRGQNVTFRCDPISEHNRLYWYRQTLGQGPEFLTYFQNEAQLEKSRLLSDRFSAERPKGSFSTLEIQRTEQGDSAMYLCASSAVGTASNEKLFFGSGTQLSVL.